Reported below is one TCR beta chain. These data originate in a study of T cell changes during pregnancy in multiple sclerosis. Some clones are missing from TCRdb's copy, which holds only in-frame ones; the method was immunoSEQ multiplex PCR. The table shows 40,000 to 50,000 clones, with 94% occurring only once. This receptor was identified in a female donor with multiple sclerosis, enrolled in a pregnancy study. The sequencing here drew on CD8+ T cells from peripheral blood mononuclear cells, taken in the third trimester of pregnancy.

CDR3 residues: CASSGGLFGTDTQYF. The CDR3 bases are TGTGCCAGCAGCGGGGGGTTGTTCGGCACAGATACGCAGTATTTT. V usage is TRBV5-6 and J usage is TRBJ2-3, with a possible D match to TRBD2 (6 bases). The CDR3 is made up of 15 amino acids. V was cut by 4 bases and J by 1 base, with 13 bases left in between. Germline values: CDR1 SGHDT, CDR2 YYEEEE.